These 22 T cell receptor beta chains came from one sample sequenced in a study of blood T cell repertoires in COVID-19. This table comes from immunoSEQ multiplex PCR, and its TCRdb copy is limited to in-frame clones, with some not included. The table has 200,000 to 250,000 clones, around nine tenths seen once. Input material: peripheral blood. These receptors were collected from a woman in her sixties with acute or convalescent COVID-19.

V usage is TRBV10-3 and J usage is TRBJ1-2; 7 nucleotides align to TRBD1. The germline V gene encodes CDR1 ENHRY and CDR2 SYGVKD. The CDR3 is 13 residues long. V lost 7 bases and J lost 4; bases outside the gene matches: 6. The CDR3 spells CAIKKGAVYGYTF. DNA of the CDR3: TGTGCCATCAAAAAGGGGGCTGTCTATGGCTACACCTTC.

This clone was detected only a few times. The chain employs TRBV4-2 and TRBJ1-1, with D unresolved. Germline loops: CDR1 LGHNA, CDR2 YNFKEQ. CDR3 length: 14 residues. Trimming shortened V by 0 bases and J by 5 bases, and 10 bases separated the two germline ends. CDR3 nucleotides: TGTGCCAGCAGCCAAGACACGAGTTTTACTGAAGCTTTCTTT. Protein sequence: CASSQDTSFTEAFF.

The chain is built from TRBV5-1 and TRBJ1-1; 9 bases are a match to TRBD1. The CDR3 consists of 16 residues. The trim removed 0 bases at V and 4 bases at J, leaving 7 bases unmatched. CDR1 and CDR2 from the germline V gene are SGHRS and YFSETQ. The CDR3 loop is CASSLAPGQGSTEAFF. The DNA for the CDR3 is TGCGCCAGCAGCTTGGCCCCTGGACAGGGGTCCACTGAAGCTTTCTTT.

With regard to this clone: Other DNA sequences in the same sample also yield this CDR3. The chain combines TRBV7-9 with TRBJ1-2; 7 bases match TRBD1. This CDR3 has 13 residues. The junction had 8 bases not matched to a gene; V was cut back by 5 bases and J by 8 bases. The V gene's germline CDR1 is SEHNR and CDR2 FQNEAQ (reference sequence). CDR3 nucleotide sequence: TGTGCCAGCAGCCTGCAGGGGGGAGGAGGCTACACCTTC. Amino acid sequence: CASSLQGGGGYTF. Using reference TRBV7-9 and TRBJ1-2 for the parts outside the CDR3, the full variable domain is DTGVSQNPRHKITKRGQNVTFRCDPISEHNRLYWYRQTLGQGPEFLTYFQNEAQLEKSRLLSDRFSAERPKGSFSTLEIQRTEQGDSAMYLCASSLQGGGGYTFGSGTRLTVV.

This chain joins TRBV30 and TRBJ2-3; perhaps TRBD1 as D (6 bases). Per germline, CDR1 GTSNPN and CDR2 SVGIG (reference sequence). Deletions cut 3 bases from V and 0 bases from J, with 13 bases between. The CDR3 sequence is 15 residues long. CDR3 loop: CAWSLDRSSTDTQYF. The CDR3 coding sequence is TGTGCCTGGAGCCTAGACAGGTCTAGCACAGATACGCAGTATTTT.

The rearrangement links TRBV5-1 to TRBJ2-7; D is possibly TRBD1 (5 bases). Trimming shortened V by 4 bases and J by 3 bases, and 14 bases separated the two germline ends. The CDR3 contains 14 residues. Germline V CDR1 and CDR2: SGHRS, YFSETQ. CDR3 amino acids: CASSPQGGDYEQYF. The CDR3 coding sequence is TGCGCCAGCAGCCCCCAGGGTGGGGACTACGAGCAGTACTTC.

The chain couples TRBV9 to TRBJ1-2, with a possible D match to TRBD1 (5 bases). CDR3 length equals 18 residues. V was shortened by 3 bases and J by 0 bases, with 21 bases between the two germline ends. Germline V gene lookup returns CDR1 SGDLS and CDR2 YYNGEE. The CDR3 bases are TGTGCCAGCAGCGCTGCTACCGACAGATGGGCTACTAACTATGGCTACACCTTC. Its translation is CASSAATDRWATNYGYTF.

The chain has TRBV27 and TRBJ2-1; 13 bases agree with TRBD2. Germline V CDR1 and CDR2: MNHEY, SMNVEV (reference sequence). There are 17 residues in the CDR3. V dropped 1 base and J dropped 6; count of bases not matched to a gene: 6. The CDR3 DNA is TGTGCCAGCAGTTTATACAAAGGACTAGCGGGAGTCAATGAGCAGTTCTTC. Amino acid sequence: CASSLYKGLAGVNEQFF.

This clone was seen only once. The V gene is TRBV7-3, the J gene TRBJ2-3; 8 nucleotides align to TRBD1. V was clipped by 2 bases and J by 2 bases; unmatched bases: 21. The CDR3 length is 21 residues. Germline loops: CDR1 SGHTA, CDR2 FQGTGA. CDR3 DNA sequence: TGTGCCAGCAGCTTACGGGCTACCACCTTCGGGACAGGCAGAACCACAGATACGCAGTATTTT. Protein product: CASSLRATTFGTGRTTDTQYF. Using reference TRBV7-3 and TRBJ2-3 for the parts outside the CDR3, the full variable domain is GAGVSQTPSNKVTEKGKYVELRCDPISGHTALYWYRQSLGQGPEFLIYFQGTGAADDSGLPNDRFFAVRPEGSVSTLKIQRTERGDSAVYLCASSLRATTFGTGRTTDTQYFGPGTRLTVL.

CDR3 amino acids: CASTSGRGGNEQFF. CDR3 coding DNA: TGTGCCAGCACCTCGGGGCGGGGGGGTAATGAGCAGTTCTTC. This chain links TRBV3-1 (or the pseudogene TRBV3-2) with TRBJ2-1; 9 bases fit TRBD2. The CDR3 contains 14 residues. Germline trimming cut 7 bases from V and 7 bases from J; bases unmatched to any gene: 8. CDR1 and CDR2 from the germline V gene are LGHDT and YNNKEL (reference sequence).

This sequence joins TRBV11-2 and TRBJ2-2; TRBD1 matches 9 bases. The trim removed 5 bases at V and 5 bases at J, leaving 6 bases unmatched. The V gene's germline CDR1 is SGHAT and CDR2 FQNNGV. There are 15 residues in the CDR3. Here the CDR3 reads CASSPGTGKTGELFF. CDR3 DNA sequence: TGTGCCAGCAGCCCCGGGACAGGGAAAACCGGGGAGCTGTTTTTT.

A single count supports this clone. The V and J genes are TRBV12-3 or TRBV12-4 and TRBJ2-7; D gene unclear. The CDR3 extends over 13 amino acids. The V end was cut by 6 bases, the J end by 10 bases, with 19 bases between. CDR3 sequence: CASSSQTVAVQYF. The CDR3 nucleotides are TGTGCCAGCAGCTCCCAAACCGTAGCAGTCCAGTACTTC.

The chain links TRBV5-6 to TRBJ2-3, with no clear D. Per germline, CDR1 SGHDT and CDR2 YYEEEE. The CDR3 spans 11 residues. Trimming removed 4 bases at V and 2 bases at J, with 2 bases between. Here the CDR3 reads CASSLTDTQYF. DNA for the CDR3: TGTGCCAGCAGCCTCACAGATACGCAGTATTTT.

The chain employs TRBV19 and TRBJ2-5; 9 positions agree with TRBD2. There are 16 residues in the CDR3. V lost 0 bases, J lost 0 bases, and 2 bases stayed unmatched. From germline, CDR1 is LNHDA and CDR2 SQIVND (reference sequence). CDR3 nucleotides: TGTGCCAGTAGTATAGACGCTAGCGGGAACCAAGAGACCCAGTACTTC. Amino acids: CASSIDASGNQETQYF. The variable domain in full, with the rest retrieved from reference TRBV19 and TRBJ2-5, is DGGITQSPKYLFRKEGQNVTLSCEQNLNHDAMYWYRQDPGQGLRLIYYSQIVNDFQKGDIAEGYSVSREKKESFPLTVTSAQKNPTAFYLCASSIDASGNQETQYFGPGTRLLVL.

The genes are TRBV7-4 and TRBJ1-1; D gene uncertain. The CDR3 has 11 amino acids. Trimming cost V 1 base and J 5 bases, with 2 bases left between them. Germline V gene data show CDR1 as SGHVT and CDR2 as SQSDAQ. The CDR3, as DNA: TGTGCCAGCAGCTTAGTAACTGAAGCTTTCTTT. It specifies CASSLVTEAFF.

The chain employs TRBV2 and TRBJ1-4; 7 nucleotides agree with TRBD1. Germline CDR1 and CDR2: SNHLY and FYNNEI. The CDR3 consists of 15 residues. Losses at the gene ends were 4 bases for V and 3 bases for J; bases not matched to a gene: 5. The CDR3 here is CASSAQGGANEKLFF. In nucleotides, the CDR3 is TGTGCCAGCAGTGCCCAGGGGGGAGCTAATGAAAAACTGTTTTTT. Full variable domain (outside the CDR3, taken from reference TRBV2 and TRBJ1-4): EPEVTQTPSHQVTQMGQEVILRCVPISNHLYFYWYRQILGQKVEFLVSFYNNEISEKSEIFDDQFSVERPDGSNFTLKIRSTKLEDSAMYFCASSAQGGANEKLFFGSGTQLSVL.

The J gene is TRBJ2-7, the V gene TRBV29-1; 8 positions agree with TRBD2. Germline CDR1 reads SQVTM; CDR2 reads ANQGSEA. There are 15 residues in the CDR3. J gave up 2 bases and V 7 bases, and 13 bases lay outside the gene matches. Here the CDR3 reads CSAVPAGASPYEQYF. The CDR3 nucleotides read TGCAGCGCTGTACCAGCGGGAGCCTCCCCCTACGAGCAGTACTTC.

This sequence joins TRBV21-1 and TRBJ1-5; the table's D call of TRBD1 was not tested on the DNA. TRBV21-1 is annotated as a pseudogene. The CDR3 contains 17 residues. CDR3 in amino acids: CASSKGGDRKFNQPQHF. DNA of the CDR3: TGTGCCAGCAGCAAAGGTGGGGACAGAAAATTTAACCAGCCCCAGCATTTT.

This rearrangement joins TRBV6-5 to TRBJ2-2; 7 nucleotides align to TRBD1. V lost 6 bases to trimming and J lost 4 bases; unmatched junction nucleotides: 2. Germline CDR1 and CDR2: MNHEY and SVGAGI. CDR3 length: 13 residues. The CDR3 sequence: CASRRTGTGELFF. CDR3 sequence (DNA): TGTGCCAGCAGGCGGACAGGCACCGGGGAGCTGTTTTTT.

The V and J genes are TRBV5-6 and TRBJ1-2; 7 bases are a match to TRBD1. The ends lost 5 bases at V and 5 bases at J; junction bases unmatched: 9. This CDR3 has 14 amino acids. The germline gives CDR1 SGHDT, CDR2 YYEEEE. The CDR3 protein is CASRTRGQQYGYTF. The CDR3 coding sequence is TGTGCCAGCAGGACGAGGGGGCAGCAGTATGGCTACACCTTC. Combining the CDR3 with reference TRBV5-6 and TRBJ1-2 gives the whole variable domain DAGVTQSPTHLIKTRGQQVTLRCSPKSGHDTVSWYQQALGQGPQFIFQYYEEEERQRGNFPDRFSGHQFPNYSSELNVNALLLGDSALYLCASRTRGQQYGYTFGSGTRLTVV.

The chain uses TRBV27 and TRBJ1-1; D not resolved. Germline CDR1 and CDR2: MNHEY and SMNVEV (reference sequence). Trimming shortened V by 5 bases and J by 1 base, and 20 bases separated the two germline ends. CDR3 length: 17 amino acids. CDR3 loop: CASSPAGLRGGNTEAFF. As DNA, the CDR3 is TGTGCCAGCAGTCCCGCGGGCCTCCGAGGCGGGAACACTGAAGCTTTCTTT.

In this sample, this clone turned up a few times. The chain carries TRBV18 and TRBJ2-7; 7 bases are a match to TRBD2. Unmatched junction bases numbered 9, after V lost 3 bases and J lost 7 bases. CDR1 KGHSH and CDR2 LQKENI come from the germline V gene. CDR3 length: 14 residues. The CDR3 protein is CASSPTGAGEEQYF. The CDR3 DNA sequence: TGTGCCAGCTCACCTACCGGTGCGGGAGAAGAGCAGTACTTC. Variable domain in full (rest from reference TRBV18 and TRBJ2-7): NAGVMQNPRHLVRRRGQEARLRCSPMKGHSHVYWYRQLPEEGLKFMVYLQKENIIDESGMPKERFSAEFPKEGPSILRIQQVVRGDSAAYFCASSPTGAGEEQYFGPGTRLTVT.